Presented here are 13 T cell receptor beta chains from one specimen sequenced in a study of cytomegalovirus exposure and HLA in healthy donors. The PCR contained 60 Vbeta and 13 Jbeta primers. Assay: immunoSEQ multiplex PCR; the TCRdb copy retains only in-frame clones and omits some. This table has about 160,000 clones, around 76% appearing once. The sequenced material came from PBMCs. The receptors were sampled from a man in his forties in good health and CMV-seropositive.

The rearrangement uses TRBV2 and TRBJ2-1; 8 nucleotides align to TRBD1. This CDR3 has 13 amino acids. Per the germline V gene, CDR1 is SNHLY and CDR2 is FYNNEI. V was clipped by 6 bases and J by 8 bases; unmatched bases: 6. CDR3: CASRADRADEQFF. CDR3 DNA sequence: TGTGCCAGCAGGGCGGACAGGGCCGATGAGCAGTTCTTC.

This chain joins TRBV4-3 and TRBJ2-1, with 8 nucleotides matching TRBD2. The germline gives CDR1 LGHNA, CDR2 YSLEER. The CDR3 is made up of 19 amino acids. The V gene end was trimmed by 1 base and the J gene end by 5 bases; junction bases not matched to a gene: 16. The CDR3 nucleotides read TGCGCCAGCAGCCAAGGAGGTGGCGGGGGGCCACTCCTTAACAATGAGCAGTTCTTC. Amino acids: CASSQGGGGGPLLNNEQFF.

The gene calls are TRBV5-6 and TRBJ1-6; D gene ambiguous. Germline-derived CDR1 and CDR2 are SGHDT and YYEEEE. V was shortened by 4 bases and J by 7 bases, with 6 bases between the two germline ends. This CDR3 is built from 12 residues. DNA of the CDR3: TGTGCCAGCAGCACAATCAATTCACCCCTCCACTTT. Amino acid sequence: CASSTINSPLHF.

This clone was picked up one time. In nucleotides, the CDR3 is TGTGCCAGCAGTTACTCCGGCAGGTTCCCTGGAAACACCATATATTTT. Amino acid sequence: CASSYSGRFPGNTIYF. This sequence joins TRBV6-5 and TRBJ1-3; the D is unclear. Germline CDR1 is MNHEY and CDR2 is SVGAGI. The CDR3 is 16 residues long. The germline V and J ends were trimmed by 0 bases and 2 bases, with 11 bases remaining between them.

This chain joins TRBV6-5 and TRBJ2-1; 10 positions agree with TRBD2. This CDR3 is 16 amino acids long. V lost 0 bases and J lost 6; bases outside the gene matches: 5. CDR1 and CDR2 from the germline V gene are MNHEY and SVGAGI. CDR3 bases: TGTGCCAGCAGTTACTCGAGCGGGGGGGTCCTCAATGAGCAGTTCTTC. Encoded protein: CASSYSSGGVLNEQFF.

V usage is TRBV6-6 and J usage is TRBJ2-5; 10 bases are shared with TRBD1. With V trimmed by 6 bases and J by 3 bases, 10 bases remained unmatched. This CDR3 region has 16 residues. Germline V CDR1 and CDR2: MNHNY, SVGAGI (reference sequence). The CDR3 loop is CASRTLTGGLKETQYF. In DNA, the CDR3 is TGTGCCAGCAGAACCCTGACAGGGGGCTTGAAAGAGACCCAGTACTTC.

The gene calls are TRBV9 and TRBJ2-1; 7 bases are shared with TRBD2. Germline V CDR1 and CDR2: SGDLS, YYNGEE. The CDR3 consists of 17 residues. V trimming: 0 bases; J trimming: 8 bases; junction bases outside the gene matches: 14. CDR3 sequence reads: CASSVVGRGGLGDEQFF. CDR3 sequence (DNA): TGTGCCAGCAGCGTAGTGGGTAGGGGAGGGCTCGGGGATGAGCAGTTCTTC.

This chain connects TRBV7-3 to TRBJ2-2; maybe TRBD2 (6 bases). This CDR3 comprises 14 residues. Germline CDR1 SGHTA, CDR2 FQGTGA. Trimming removed 6 bases at V and 2 bases at J, with 10 bases between. The CDR3 reads CASSPGVNTGELFF. As DNA, the CDR3 is TGTGCCAGCAGTCCGGGAGTCAACACCGGGGAGCTGTTTTTT.

In its sample, this clone was seen a few times. This chain joins TRBV5-8 and TRBJ2-7; tentative D call: TRBD1 (6 bases). The germline CDR1 and CDR2 sequences are SGHTS and YDEGEE. CDR3 length: 13 residues. With 3 bases removed from V and 7 bases from J, the gap between germline ends came to 14 bases. The CDR3 DNA is TGTGCCAGCAGCTCAGCTACAGGGTGGGAGCAGTACTTC. It codes for CASSSATGWEQYF.

The chain employs TRBV5-1 and TRBJ2-2; D remains unclear. CDR1 and CDR2 from the germline V gene are SGHRS and YFSETQ. The V end was cut by 6 bases, the J end by 0 bases, with 12 bases between. There are 15 residues in the CDR3. CDR3 nucleotide sequence: TGCGCCAGCACATACAGAGATCCGAACACCGGGGAGCTGTTTTTT. Translated, it gives CASTYRDPNTGELFF.

The J gene is TRBJ2-7, the V gene TRBV29-1, with 10 positions matching TRBD2. The ends lost 3 bases at V and 0 bases at J; junction bases unmatched: 8. The CDR3 runs 16 residues. CDR1 is SQVTM and CDR2 is ANQGSEA in the germline V gene. This CDR3 is CSVEFSSGGRSYEQYF. CDR3 DNA: TGCAGCGTTGAGTTCAGTAGCGGGGGGCGCTCCTACGAGCAGTACTTC.

The V and J genes are TRBV7-2 and TRBJ1-1; 8 bases match TRBD1. The CDR3 has 14 amino acids. The ends lost 4 bases at V and 4 bases at J; junction bases unmatched: 5. Germline lookup yields CDR1 SGHTA and CDR2 FQGNSA. For the CDR3, the DNA is TGTGCCAGCAGCTCTCGACAGGGGAGCACTGAAGCTTTCTTT. This gives the protein CASSSRQGSTEAFF.

This clone came up a few times. The gene calls are TRBV10-3 and TRBJ2-1; 12 nucleotides align to TRBD1. The CDR3 sequence is 14 residues long. Germline CDR1 reads ENHRY; CDR2 reads SYGVKD. V shed 6 bases and J 10 bases; nucleotides not matched to a gene: 7. Here the CDR3 DNA reads TGTGCCATCAGACCGGGACAGGGGGCAGGAGAGCAGTTCTTC. It translates to CAIRPGQGAGEQFF.